Sequencing of this T cell receptor (beta chain) was carried out in a study of graft-versus-host responses after intestinal transplantation. Overall study: Recipients obtained multivisceral, liver-intestinal, or isolated intestinal transplants.

The germline CDR1 and CDR2 sequences are MDHEN and SYDVKM. Trimming removed 3 bases at V and 3 bases at J, with 14 bases between. The CDR3 runs to 15 residues. Profiled with immunoSEQ multiplex PCR; TCRdb holds only in-frame clones, not every one. The sample consists of about 29,000 clones, over 60% of them appearing once. Once graft tissue had been processed, intraepithelial and lamina propria lymphocytes were released. The chain joins TRBV28 to TRBJ1-2, with D possibly matching TRBD1 (6 bases). The sequence was obtained from a human patient who received an intestinal transplant, so some T cells may come from the graft donor. The source material was ileum tissue, sampled 98 days after intestinal transplantation. The CDR3 spells CASSLIGGGYYGYTF. As DNA, the CDR3 is TGTGCCAGCAGTTTGATAGGGGGTGGGTACTATGGCTACACCTTC.